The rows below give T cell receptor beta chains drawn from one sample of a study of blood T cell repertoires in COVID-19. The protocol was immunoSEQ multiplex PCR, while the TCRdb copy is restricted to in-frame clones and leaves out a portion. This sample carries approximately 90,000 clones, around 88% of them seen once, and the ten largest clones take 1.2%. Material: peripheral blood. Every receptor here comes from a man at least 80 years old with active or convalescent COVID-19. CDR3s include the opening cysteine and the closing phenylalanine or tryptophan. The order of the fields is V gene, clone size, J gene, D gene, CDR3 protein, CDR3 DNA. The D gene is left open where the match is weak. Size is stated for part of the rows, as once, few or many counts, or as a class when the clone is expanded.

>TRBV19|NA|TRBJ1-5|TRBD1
CASTLQGITQPQHF
TGTGCCAGTACTCTACAGGGGATTACTCAGCCCCAGCATTTT
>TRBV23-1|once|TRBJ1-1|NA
CASSHRRRSTEAFF
TGCGCCAGCAGTCACCGCCGGCGGAGCACTGAAGCTTTCTTT
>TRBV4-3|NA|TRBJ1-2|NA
CASSQTRSGLSYTF
TGCGCCAGCAGCCAAACCCGGTCGGGGTTGAGCTACACCTTC
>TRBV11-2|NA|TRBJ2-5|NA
CASSLETQGRETQYF
TGTGCCAGCAGCTTAGAAACGCAGGGGCGAGAGACCCAGTACTTC
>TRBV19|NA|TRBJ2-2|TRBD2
CASSSRLAGGNFANTGELFF
TGTGCCAGTAGTTCCAGACTAGCGGGAGGGAATTTCGCGAACACCGGGGAGCTGTTTTTT
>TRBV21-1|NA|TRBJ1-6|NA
CASSKETGVSYNSPLHF
TGTGCCAGCAGCAAGGAGACAGGGGTTTCCTATAATTCACCCCTCCACTTT
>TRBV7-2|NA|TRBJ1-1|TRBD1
CASSPAWDSMNTEAFF
TGTGCCAGCAGCCCAGCATGGGACAGCATGAACACTGAAGCTTTCTTT
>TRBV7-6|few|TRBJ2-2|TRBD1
CASSGDRGAAGELFF
TGTGCCAGCAGCGGGGACAGGGGAGCGGCCGGGGAGCTGTTTTTT
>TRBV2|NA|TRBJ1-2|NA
CASSVGARIANYGYTF
TGTGCCAGCAGTGTAGGAGCTCGGATAGCGAACTATGGCTACACCTTC
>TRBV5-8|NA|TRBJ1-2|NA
CASSHDGAGWFIGYTF
TGTGCCAGCAGTCATGATGGTGCAGGGTGGTTCATTGGCTACACCTTC
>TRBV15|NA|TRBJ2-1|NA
CATSPAAGGYNEQFF
TGTGCCACCAGTCCAGCCGCAGGGGGGTACAATGAGCAGTTCTTC
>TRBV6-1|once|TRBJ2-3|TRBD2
CASSEGTSGRSLTDTQYF
TGTGCCAGCAGTGAAGGGACTAGCGGGAGGAGCCTCACAGATACGCAGTATTTT
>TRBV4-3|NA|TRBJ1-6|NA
CASSQDLDIYSPLHF
TGCGCCAGCAGCCAAGATCTGGACATCTATTCACCCCTCCACTTT
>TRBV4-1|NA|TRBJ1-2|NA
CASSQDQGISYGYTF
TGCGCCAGCAGCCAAGATCAGGGGATTTCCTATGGCTACACCTTC
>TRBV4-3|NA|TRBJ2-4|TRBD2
CASSPGRENIQYF
TGCGCCAGCAGCCCAGGGAGGGAAAACATTCAGTACTTC
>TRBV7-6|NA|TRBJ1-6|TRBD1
CASSSGTARSSYNSPLHF
TGTGCCAGCAGCTCGGGGACAGCAAGAAGTTCCTATAATTCACCCCTCCACTTT